The 28 T cell receptor beta chains listed next were all sequenced from one sample in a study of PD-1 blockade in mismatch repair-deficient tumors (dated by TCRdb to about 2017). The library was obtained by the immunoSEQ multiplex PCR assay. In its TCRdb copy, this immuneACCESS table keeps in-frame sequences only and misses some clones. Where compared with another copy, unresolved V genes explain less than half of these, and the others have no known cause. The sample data list over 100,000 clones, and more than 60% of these were observed just once. The ten largest account for 4.7% of the sample. Sample: peripheral blood, taken about 60 weeks after starting pembrolizumab. Receptor source: an adult with mismatch repair-deficient cancer.

This rearrangement joins TRBV4-3 to TRBJ2-1; 10 bases agree with TRBD2. V dropped 1 base and J dropped 8; count of bases not matched to a gene: 5. The CDR3 spans 15 residues. Germline V gene lookup returns CDR1 LGHNA and CDR2 YSLEER. For the CDR3, the DNA is TGCGCCAGCAGCCAAGTGTCTAGCGGGAGCTATGAGCAGTTCTTC. It translates to CASSQVSSGSYEQFF.

The V and J genes are TRBV7-3 and TRBJ1-1, with TRBD1 identical over 10 bases. The ends lost 5 bases at V and 11 bases at J; junction bases unmatched: 8. This CDR3 is 13 amino acids long. Per the germline V gene, CDR1 is SGHTA and CDR2 is FQGTGA. Written as DNA, the CDR3 is TGTGCCAGCAGCCCCGACCGACAGGGGGCGGCTTTCTTT. Translated, it gives CASSPDRQGAAFF.

In its sample, this clone was seen a few times. Other DNA sequences from this sample encode an identical CDR3 as well. V usage is TRBV28 and J usage is TRBJ1-2; 7 bases line up with TRBD1. The J segment lost 5 bases and the V segment lost 6 bases, leaving 3 bases of the junction unmatched. In germline, CDR1 is MDHEN, CDR2 SYDVKM. The CDR3 totals 12 residues. The CDR3 here is CASSLRGYGYTF. CDR3 DNA sequence: TGTGCCAGCAGCCTCAGGGGGTATGGCTACACCTTC.

The V and J genes are TRBV29-1 and TRBJ2-7, with D possibly called TRBD1 or TRBD2 (5 bases each). This CDR3 spans 19 amino acids. Germline-derived CDR1 and CDR2 are SQVTM and ANQGSEA. Trimming stripped 3 bases from V and 9 bases from J, with 36 bases between. The DNA for the CDR3 is TGCAGCGTTGACGTGGGGGAGCCCACAGCCGGCGGAGTTTATGGGTTGCAGTACTTC. It translates to CSVDVGEPTAGGVYGLQYF.

The CDR3 protein is CASSLDAGGTGELFF. The CDR3 region has the DNA TGTGCCAGCAGCTTAGATGCGGGAGGAACCGGGGAGCTGTTTTTT. The chain recombines TRBV11-3 with TRBJ2-2, with 8 bases fitting TRBD2. The CDR3 has 15 amino acids. V trimming: 0 bases; J trimming: 5 bases; junction bases outside the gene matches: 2. Germline V lookup: CDR1 SGHNT, CDR2 YENEEA.

The rearrangement joins TRBV5-4 to TRBJ2-3, with 7 bases matching TRBD2. The CDR3 is 16 residues long. V shed 0 bases and J 5 bases; nucleotides not matched to a gene: 9. Germline CDR1 reads SGHNT; CDR2 reads YYREEE (reference sequence). The CDR3 reads CASSLAPRTGGDTQYF. CDR3 nucleotide sequence: TGTGCCAGCAGCTTGGCGCCCCGGACGGGAGGAGATACGCAGTATTTT.

The chain has TRBV19 and TRBJ1-5; D remains ambiguous. This CDR3 has 13 residues. V was shortened by 4 bases and J by 4 bases, with 8 bases between the two germline ends. From germline, CDR1 is LNHDA and CDR2 SQIVND (reference sequence). CDR3 amino acids: CASSTNGNQPQHF. Written as DNA, the CDR3 is TGTGCCAGTAGTACAAACGGGAATCAGCCCCAGCATTTT.

This clone has at least ten counts. The rearrangement joins TRBV6-5 to TRBJ1-5; D not certain. The V gene lost 6 bases and the J gene lost 2 bases, with 11 bases spanning the gap. The CDR3 runs 14 residues. CDR1 MNHEY and CDR2 SVGAGI come from the germline V gene. This CDR3 reads CASSPGLGNQPQHF. The CDR3 region has the DNA TGTGCCAGCAGCCCCGGGCTGGGCAATCAGCCCCAGCATTTT.

This chain connects TRBV27 to TRBJ2-7, with TRBD2 matching 10 bases. The length of the CDR3 is 15 residues. Losses at the gene ends were 5 bases for V and 6 bases for J; bases not matched to a gene: 10. Germline values: CDR1 MNHEY, CDR2 SMNVEV (reference sequence). CDR3 DNA: TGTGCCAGCAGTACGCTAGCGGGAGTCGTCCTCGAGCAGTACTTC. Translated, it gives CASSTLAGVVLEQYF.

J is TRBJ2-7 and V is TRBV9; 8 bases are a match to TRBD1. CDR1 is SGDLS and CDR2 is YYNGEE in the germline V gene. The CDR3 consists of 15 residues. Trimming took 2 bases from V and 4 from J; bases not matched to a gene: 8. CDR3 sequence reads: CASSVLPGGGYEQYF. The CDR3 DNA follows: TGTGCCAGCAGCGTCCTCCCAGGGGGCGGGTACGAGCAGTACTTC.

The rearrangement links TRBV5-1 to TRBJ2-2; 13 nucleotides align to TRBD2. V was clipped by 9 bases and J by 6 bases; unmatched bases: 5. Germline V lookup: CDR1 SGHRS, CDR2 YFSETQ. CDR3 length: 14 residues. The CDR3 DNA follows: TGCGCCACAGGACTAGCGGGAGTGGCCGGGGAGCTGTTTTTT. This gives the protein CATGLAGVAGELFF.

This chain joins TRBV5-6 and TRBJ1-2; 7 positions agree with TRBD1. V lost 0 bases, J lost 3 bases, and 5 bases stayed unmatched. The germline gives CDR1 SGHDT, CDR2 YYEEEE. This CDR3 is 15 amino acids long. As DNA, the CDR3 is TGTGCCAGCAGCTTGGGGCCCGGGACAGACTATGGCTACACCTTC. Translating it yields CASSLGPGTDYGYTF. Looking up the rest from reference TRBV5-6 and TRBJ1-2 gives the full variable domain: DAGVTQSPTHLIKTRGQQVTLRCSPKSGHDTVSWYQQALGQGPQFIFQYYEEEERQRGNFPDRFSGHQFPNYSSELNVNALLLGDSALYLCASSLGPGTDYGYTFGSGTRLTVV.

The V call is TRBV19, the J call TRBJ2-5; D tentatively fits TRBD1 or TRBD2 (6 bases each). The germline CDR1 and CDR2 sequences are LNHDA and SQIVND (reference sequence). Trimming took off 5 bases at V and 7 bases at J, with 17 bases between the two ends. The CDR3 runs 14 residues. DNA of the CDR3: TGTGCCAGTAGTGAGTTAGGGGGGCCGGGGACCCAGTACTTC. This sequence encodes CASSELGGPGTQYF.

The rearrangement joins TRBV10-2 to TRBJ2-5, with 9 bases identical to TRBD2. CDR3 size: 16 residues. Germline V gene data show CDR1 as WSHSY and CDR2 as SAAADI. V trimming: 6 bases; J trimming: 5 bases; junction bases outside the gene matches: 13. CDR3 region: CASSWASGKVGETQYF. In DNA, the CDR3 is TGCGCCAGCAGCTGGGCTAGCGGGAAGGTTGGGGAGACCCAGTACTTC.

This clone appeared once. The genes are TRBV5-8 and TRBJ1-1; D gene uncertain. V was pared by 1 base and J by 11 bases, with 12 bases between. The CDR3 is made up of 12 amino acids. CDR1 SGHTS and CDR2 YDEGEE come from the germline V gene. This CDR3 is CASSLWAPGAFF. In nucleotides, the CDR3 is TGTGCCAGCAGCTTGTGGGCCCCGGGGGCTTTCTTT. Using reference TRBV5-8 and TRBJ1-1 for the parts outside the CDR3, the full variable domain is EAGVTQSPTHLIKTRGQQATLRCSPISGHTSVYWYQQALGLGLQFLLWYDEGEERNRGNFPPRFSGRQFPNYSSELNVNALELEDSALYLCASSLWAPGAFFGQGTRLTVV.

The chain joins TRBV13 to TRBJ1-1; D is possibly TRBD1 (6 bases). V dropped 5 bases and J dropped 2 bases, with 15 bases sitting between them. Germline loops: CDR1 PRHDT, CDR2 FYEKMQ (reference sequence). CDR3 length: 15 residues. This chain's CDR3 is CASSTYTGKNTEAFF. The CDR3 DNA sequence: TGTGCCAGCAGCACCTATACAGGGAAAAACACTGAAGCTTTCTTT.

This chain connects TRBV6-5 to TRBJ2-7; 11 bases are shared with TRBD2. CDR3 size: 15 residues. The V and J ends lost 5 bases and 6 bases, in that order; junction bases with no gene match: 9. Germline assignment: CDR1 MNHEY and CDR2 SVGAGI. For the CDR3, the DNA is TGTGCCAGCAGTATAATAGCGGGAGGGCCGGGCGAGCAGTACTTC. It specifies CASSIIAGGPGEQYF.

The genes are TRBV10-3 and TRBJ2-3; D is uncertain. This CDR3 is 11 amino acids long. The V end was cut by 3 bases, the J end by 8 bases, with 6 bases between. Looked up from germline, CDR1 is ENHRY and CDR2 is SYGVKD. In DNA, the CDR3 is TGTGCCATCAGTGAATACGCTACGCAGTATTTT. Its protein is CAISEYATQYF.

The genes are TRBV30 and TRBJ2-7, with D hard to call. This CDR3 is 11 amino acids long. Per germline, CDR1 GTSNPN and CDR2 SVGIG (reference sequence). V was trimmed by 2 bases and J by 3 bases, leaving 5 bases between them. In DNA form, the CDR3 reads TGTGCCTGGAGTCTAATCTACGAGCAGTACTTC. Encoded protein: CAWSLIYEQYF.

The chain carries TRBV11-2 and TRBJ1-1; no reliable D call. The length of the CDR3 is 12 residues. The V end lost 4 bases, the J end lost 1 base, and 4 bases lay between the germline ends. Germline lookup yields CDR1 SGHAT and CDR2 FQNNGV. The CDR3 loop is CASSYPNTEAFF. Written as DNA, the CDR3 is TGTGCCAGCAGCTATCCGAACACTGAAGCTTTCTTT.

The rearrangement links TRBV27 to TRBJ2-2; 8 nucleotides line up with TRBD2. V lost 6 bases to trimming and J lost 4 bases; unmatched junction nucleotides: 19. Germline V gene sequence: CDR1 MNHEY, CDR2 SMNVEV (reference sequence). This CDR3 comprises 19 residues. DNA of the CDR3: TGTGCCAGCAGCCTACGCGGGACTAGTTCTCGATCGTTCACCGGGGAGCTGTTTTTT. It is translated as CASSLRGTSSRSFTGELFF.

The chain employs TRBV18 and TRBJ2-5; D unresolved. Trimming removed 3 bases from V and 1 base from J, with 3 bases in between. The CDR3 sequence is 12 residues long. CDR1 is KGHSH and CDR2 is LQKENI in the germline V gene. The CDR3 bases are TGTGCCAGCTCACCGGGCCAAGAGACCCAGTACTTC. Encoded protein: CASSPGQETQYF.

The chain employs TRBV9 and TRBJ2-7; D gene uncertain. Between the trimmed V and J ends, which lost 4 bases and 1 base, there was a span of 15 bases. Germline loops: CDR1 SGDLS, CDR2 YYNGEE. There are 15 residues in the CDR3. CDR3 region: CASSFTRDASYEQYF. In DNA, the CDR3 is TGTGCCAGCAGCTTTACAAGGGATGCGTCCTACGAGCAGTACTTC.

This chain connects TRBV14 to TRBJ2-1; D is possibly TRBD2 (6 bases). CDR1 and CDR2 from the germline V gene are SGHDN and FVKESK. The CDR3 spans 12 residues. The germline V and J ends were trimmed by 1 base and 9 bases, with 7 bases remaining between them. This chain's CDR3 is CASSQGGVEQFF. In nucleotides, the CDR3 is TGTGCCAGCAGCCAAGGCGGGGTTGAGCAGTTCTTC.

This chain connects TRBV11-2 to TRBJ2-1, with 10 nucleotides matching TRBD2. With 4 bases clipped from V and 2 bases from J, the junction kept 5 bases outside the gene matches. The CDR3 has 16 residues. In germline, CDR1 is SGHAT, CDR2 FQNNGV. The CDR3 region has the DNA TGTGCCAGCAGCTCCCGGACTAGCGGCGCCTACAATGAGCAGTTCTTC. Translating gives CASSSRTSGAYNEQFF.

This clone was recorded only once. CDR3 in amino acids: CASSVVADNNEQFF. CDR3 bases: TGTGCCAGCAGTGTGGTAGCGGATAACAATGAGCAGTTCTTC. This sequence joins TRBV27 and TRBJ2-1; the D gene is possibly TRBD2 (6 bases). In germline, CDR1 is MNHEY, CDR2 SMNVEV (reference sequence). This CDR3 is 14 amino acids long. Between the trimmed V and J ends, which lost 5 bases and 5 bases, there was a span of 13 bases.

A remark on this clone: Within the sample, other DNA sequences also encode this same CDR3. The chain has TRBV5-6 and TRBJ1-1, with D tentatively TRBD1 (5 bases). CDR3 size: 15 residues. The V gene lost 0 bases and the J gene lost 0 bases, with 9 bases spanning the gap. The V gene's germline CDR1 is SGHDT and CDR2 YYEEEE. CDR3 protein: CASSLVGGMNTEAFF. CDR3 DNA: TGTGCCAGCAGCTTGGTTGGGGGGATGAACACTGAAGCTTTCTTT.

This clone has only a few counts. This chain joins TRBV7-9 and TRBJ1-4, with TRBD1 matching over 8 bases. V was pared by 5 bases and J by 5 bases, with 7 bases of the junction left unmatched. CDR3 length: 15 amino acids. CDR1 SEHNR and CDR2 FQNEAQ come from the germline V gene (reference sequence). DNA of the CDR3: TGTGCCAGCAGCCCAGGACAGGGTGGGAATGAAAAACTGTTTTTT. It translates to CASSPGQGGNEKLFF.